The next 8 T cell receptor beta chains were all read from a single sample in a study of Ad26.COV2.S vaccination and SARS-CoV-2 variants. Treatment denoted: over 15 received Ad26.COV2.S at low or high dose, single or two shots; about 5 received placebo; per-sample allocation not given. Sample collection was performed on day 63 after the first vaccine or placebo injection. Generated by immunoSEQ multiplex PCR, the TCRdb table keeps only in-frame clones and is missing some. Among 250,000 or so clones, 87% were seen once, and the ten largest hold roughly 3%. Sequences were derived from peripheral blood, sampled in a trial of Ad26.COV2.S vaccine versus placebo. Source of these receptors: a person aged 18 to 59 who received the Ad26.COV2.S COVID-19 vaccine or a placebo.

Written as DNA, the CDR3 is TGTGCCAGCTCACCGGTGGGCCGGAGTGGCTACACCTTC. This encodes CASSPVGRSGYTF. V gene TRBV18 combines with J gene TRBJ1-2; no definite D call. Germline-derived CDR1 and CDR2 are KGHSH and LQKENI. The CDR3 has 13 amino acids. Deletions cut 3 bases from V and 7 bases from J, with 12 bases between.

The CDR3 bases are TGTGCCAGCAGCCCGGGGACGGCTGGAAACATTCAGTACTTC. Encoded protein: CASSPGTAGNIQYF. The chain combines TRBV7-2 with TRBJ2-4; D may be TRBD1 or TRBD2 (5 bases each). CDR1 and CDR2 from the germline V gene are SGHTA and FQGNSA. The CDR3 spans 14 residues. Trimming stripped 5 bases from V and 6 bases from J, with 14 bases between.

The CDR3 sequence: CASSLADTQYF. CDR3 nucleotides: TGTGCCAGCAGCTTAGCAGATACGCAGTATTTT. The J gene is TRBJ2-3, the V gene TRBV7-2, with D unresolved. V was shortened by 0 bases and J by 5 bases, with 0 bases between the two germline ends. Germline assignment: CDR1 SGHTA and CDR2 FQGNSA. There are 11 residues in the CDR3.

The chain combines TRBV5-5 with TRBJ2-3; 11 nucleotides agree with TRBD1. In germline, CDR1 is SGHKS, CDR2 YYEKEE (reference sequence). This CDR3 has 15 residues. V dropped 4 bases and J dropped 1; count of bases not matched to a gene: 2. The CDR3 loop is CASSRDRGGTDTQYF. CDR3 sequence (DNA): TGTGCCAGCAGCCGGGACAGGGGGGGCACAGATACGCAGTATTTT.

The V gene is TRBV19, the J gene TRBJ1-1; D gene unclear. The CDR3 spans 14 residues. The V gene lost 4 bases and the J gene lost 0 bases, with 9 bases spanning the gap. Germline CDR1 and CDR2: LNHDA and SQIVND (reference sequence). In DNA form, the CDR3 reads TGTGCCAGTAGTAGTAGCAGGATGAACACTGAAGCTTTCTTT. Encoded protein: CASSSSRMNTEAFF.

The chain joins TRBV19 to TRBJ1-2; the D gene is possibly TRBD1 (5 bases). V lost 9 bases and J 2 bases, leaving 19 bases between the germline ends. This CDR3 has 15 residues. Germline V gives CDR1 LNHDA, CDR2 SQIVND (reference sequence). CDR3 DNA sequence: TGTGCCAGCACGGGACCCTATACCCCCAACTATGGCTACACCTTC. Amino acid sequence: CASTGPYTPNYGYTF.

This clone was seen a single time. The V call is TRBV3-1 (or the pseudogene TRBV3-2), the J call TRBJ2-7, with 9 bases matching TRBD1. V trimming: 6 bases; J trimming: 2 bases; junction bases outside the gene matches: 8. The germline gives CDR1 LGHDT, CDR2 YNNKEL (reference sequence). CDR3 size: 15 residues. The CDR3 region is CASRLRGDRAYEQYV. The CDR3 DNA follows: TGTGCCAGCAGACTCAGAGGGGACAGGGCCTACGAGCAGTACGTC.

Only one count was recorded for this clone. The chain joins TRBV30 to TRBJ2-5; 9 bases match TRBD1. This CDR3 contains 14 residues. Germline V gene data show CDR1 as GTSNPN and CDR2 as SVGIG (reference sequence). The ends lost 5 bases at V and 5 bases at J; junction bases unmatched: 9. This CDR3 is CAWDVQGARETQYF. The DNA of the CDR3 is TGTGCCTGGGATGTACAGGGGGCGAGGGAGACCCAGTACTTC.